What follows are 17 T cell receptor beta chains derived from one specimen sequenced in a study of T cell clusters in autoimmune cytopenias. About 39,000 genome equivalents of blood DNA were amplified for TRB. One tube held mixed TRB-A and TRB-B primer pools for touch-down PCR. TCRdb re-called the multiplex PCR reads, yielding one record per CDR3 amino acid sequence without DNA. This specimen shows several thousand distinct CDR3 sequences; the ten leading clones hold around a third. These same data were also listed under a study on T cell repertoires in aging, cancer and after chemotherapy.

The sequencing input was peripheral blood. These receptors all come from a human donor in good health.

The genes are TRBV29-1 and TRBJ1-1; TCRdb names TRBD1, which stays unverified in the absence of DNA. This CDR3 region has 12 residues. Germline V CDR1 and CDR2: SQVTM, ANQGSEA. This CDR3 reads CSVHPGGTEAFF.

The chain couples TRBV19 to TRBJ1-5; the TCRdb call, TRBD1, lacks DNA for checking. In germline, CDR1 is LNHDA, CDR2 SQIVND (reference sequence). The CDR3 has 13 residues. The CDR3 sequence: CASSIEGGFPQHF.

Considering frequency, this clonotype is medium-sized. The chain links TRBV6-1 to TRBJ2-5. CDR1 and CDR2 from the germline V gene are MNHNS and SASEGT. This CDR3 spans 12 amino acids. CDR3 protein: CASSEGSETQYF.

Considering frequency, this clonotype is medium-sized. This chain joins TRBV19 and TRBJ2-7; TCRdb returns TRBD1, unconfirmable since there is no DNA. Germline V gives CDR1 LNHDA, CDR2 SQIVND (reference sequence). The CDR3 length is 14 residues. Here the CDR3 reads CASSSGWQFYEQYF.

By frequency, this clonotype registers medium-sized. V usage is TRBV19 and J usage is TRBJ2-6; TCRdb reports TRBD1, a call that lacks DNA to check it against. The CDR3 loop spans 19 amino acids. Looked up from germline, CDR1 is LNHDA and CDR2 is SQIVND (reference sequence). The CDR3 here is CASSMPRDRGAAGANVLTF.

This rearrangement joins TRBV5-5 to TRBJ2-2; checking the TCRdb D call of TRBD1 is not possible without DNA. The CDR3 runs to 16 residues. Germline values: CDR1 SGHKS, CDR2 YYEKEE (reference sequence). The CDR3 protein is CASSLTGVQGTGELFF.

The genes are TRBV5-6 and TRBJ2-1; lacking DNA, the TRBD2 call made by TCRdb goes unchecked. The CDR3 is 14 amino acids. Germline V gene data show CDR1 as SGHDT and CDR2 as YYEEEE. The CDR3 here is CASRSATSGNEQFF.

The V and J genes are TRBV6-1 and TRBJ1-1; absent DNA, TCRdb's TRBD1 call cannot be checked. Germline CDR1 MNHNS, CDR2 SASEGT. There are 16 residues in the CDR3. CDR3 loop: CASRFRGRASNTEAFF.

The CDR3 spells CASSPETGTGGASYNEQFF. The V gene is TRBV13, the J gene TRBJ2-1; the D gene TCRdb calls, TRBD1, cannot be checked with no DNA. The germline gives CDR1 PRHDT, CDR2 FYEKMQ (reference sequence). The CDR3 runs 19 residues.

The rearrangement uses TRBV12-3 or TRBV12-4 and TRBJ1-5; TCRdb calls TRBD1, which cannot be checked without DNA. CDR3 size: 15 residues. This CDR3 reads CASSYRDRGYQPQHF.

This clonotype is called medium-sized (0.01 to 0.1%) based on its frequency. The rearrangement joins TRBV15 to TRBJ2-7; there is no DNA to check the TCRdb D call of TRBD1. Germline-derived CDR1 and CDR2 are LNHNV and YYDKDF (reference sequence). The CDR3 is 13 amino acids. The CDR3 reads CATSRPGKGEQYF.

The rearrangement links TRBV29-1 to TRBJ1-1. Germline V CDR1 and CDR2: SQVTM, ANQGSEA. This CDR3 spans 14 amino acids. This CDR3 reads CSVSLFDRNTEAFF.

Measured by frequency, this clonotype is medium-sized (0.01 to 0.1%). V is TRBV5-5 and J is TRBJ2-7; with no DNA, the TCRdb D assignment of TRBD1 cannot be verified. The CDR3 spans 16 residues. Germline lookup yields CDR1 SGHKS and CDR2 YYEKEE (reference sequence). The CDR3 sequence: CASSGARTGGGYEQYF.

The chain joins TRBV12-3 or TRBV12-4 to TRBJ2-3. CDR3 length: 14 residues. This chain's CDR3 is CASSLRASTDTQYF.

The rearrangement joins TRBV6-1 to TRBJ1-6; as DNA is missing, the TRBD1 call by TCRdb cannot be tested. CDR3 length equals 16 residues. The V gene's germline CDR1 is MNHNS and CDR2 SASEGT. The CDR3 loop is CASSESRTFWSSPLHF.

CDR3 residues: CASSFHRTGGDGELFF. This chain joins TRBV27 and TRBJ2-2; as DNA is missing, the TRBD1 call by TCRdb cannot be tested. The CDR3 has 16 amino acids. CDR1 is MNHEY, CDR2 SMNVEV, per germline (reference sequence).

V and J are TRBV6-5 and TRBJ1-1; TCRdb gives TRBD1 as the D gene, but with no DNA this cannot be confirmed. The CDR3 is 14 amino acids. In germline, CDR1 is MNHEY, CDR2 SVGAGI. The CDR3 here is CASSRGGMNTEAFF.